This T cell receptor (beta chain) was identified during a study of beta chain features in type 1 diabetes (dated by TCRdb to the late 2010s). Background for the entire study: No differences in mean age, gender distribution, total cell number or subset yield were found between patients and healthy donors. A total of 90 million to 140 million sorted cells were examined across all samples, and RNA yield correlated strongly with the number of cells per subset. In the study, recently diagnosed type 1 diabetes patients and matched healthy donors were compared on the TCRB repertoires of their sorted circulating CD4+ T cell subsets. Regulatory and stem cell-like memory subsets were obtained from only 8 patients and roughly eight healthy donors, while naive and central memory subsets were obtained from all 30 or so donors.

The entire isolated RNA was reverse transcribed using the High Capacity cDNA Reverse Transcription Kit, and thus expressed TCRB transcripts were sequenced. Naive, central memory and regulatory T cell samples underwent deep immunoSEQ sequencing, averaging about 3.57 million total reads per sample. Sorted cells were lysed in RLT buffer, and RNA was extracted using DNase-treated RNeasy Micro or Mini kits according to cell number. To prevent cross-contamination, every cell subset was processed on its own, while patient and healthy donor samples were processed together. TCRB sequences were amplified from cDNA with the immunoSEQ multiplex PCR, producing 87-bp fragments spanning the CDR3 region. Sequencing of the amplicons was done on the Illumina HiSeq platform. In the authors' own workflow: Synthetic template baselines were used to correct PCR bias computationally, reads within Hamming distance 2 were collapsed, and singletons that could not be merged were discarded. Reads were aligned against IMGT so that V, D and J genes, CDR3 length and insertions or deletions at six rearrangement sites could be assigned. Within each subset, clonotype counts were normalized to sorted cell number, and only after that were true diversity and Gini coefficients computed with the tcR R package. The overlap coefficient, calculated on TCRB nucleotide sequences, was used to measure repertoire sharing. TCRdb's version of the immuneACCESS table is confined to in-frame rearrangements and falls short of the full clone set. An unresolved V gene accounts for under half of the shortfall where checked; the remainder is of unknown origin. V and J calls and clone size are copied from that table; D and trimming were computed from the DNA. This sample lists about 340,000 clones; around 9.7% were detected once. The ten most abundant clones make up 1% of the sample.

On the study overall, not on this receptor specifically: Because the HLA sub-analyses included only small numbers of individuals, any influence of HLA type on TCRB rearrangement was left unresolved. Naive, central memory and regulatory TCRB repertoires appeared to be more similar among patients than among healthy donors. Because cDNA rather than genomic DNA was sequenced, highly expressing activated cells could have been over-represented, although no difference in activation and CD3 levels was found between groups. Patients with type 1 diabetes made fewer insertions and deleted more nucleotides at VDJ recombination sites, implying thymic rearrangement abnormalities. A moderate but significant shortening of TCRB CDR3 length was observed in type 1 diabetes patients in all four CD4+ subsets. PCR might favor shorter templates, but patient and control samples were amplified and corrected together, so any skew would affect both groups equally.

About this clone itself: Which antigen it targets is not known. Per-base qualities were not stored, and no clone one base away is much larger.

In the germline V gene (reference sequence), CDR1 corresponds to MNHEY and CDR2 to SMNVEV. The CDR3 starts with the cysteine, ends with the phenylalanine, and has 15 residues. The kept DNA is CDR3 alone, 45 bases in frame from the first base. Compared with germline, V lacks 2 bases and J lacks 7 bases; bases without a gene match: 5. From each donor, a single peripheral blood sample of 90 to 150 mL on average was drawn into heparinised tubes. A BD FACSAria II was used to sort naive, central memory, regulatory and stem cell-like memory CD4+ T cells with a panel that included CD45RO, CCR7, CD25, CD127, CD95 and CD27. Every sorted population had a purity above 98%. PBMCs were separated immediately by Lymphoprep density gradient centrifugation and were stained directly, without being cultured. To minimize batch effects, samples were stained and sorted in pairs, one healthy donor with one patient per experiment.

The receptor's source is a man aged 25-45 years with type 1 diabetes. The chain is made from TRBV27 and TRBJ2-1, with 10 central nucleotides matching TRBD2. The sample consisted of central memory CD4+ T cells from blood. This receptor has the CDR3 CASSLGLAEINEQFF. The sequenced DNA: TGTGCCAGCAGTTTAGGACTAGCGGAAATTAATGAGCAGTTCTTC.